Following are 24 T cell receptor beta chains from one sample sequenced in a study of blood T cell repertoires in COVID-19. Produced via immunoSEQ multiplex PCR; TCRdb's table is partial and in-frame only. Here the sample spans fewer than 500,000 clones, about 87% being singletons. The sequenced material came from peripheral blood. The receptors were sampled from a young man with COVID-19, enrolled during active disease.

The chain employs TRBV5-1 and TRBJ2-1; D ambiguous. V lost 3 bases, J lost 0 bases, and 13 bases lay in between. Germline CDR1 is SGHRS and CDR2 is YFSETQ. CDR3 length: 16 amino acids. DNA for the CDR3: TGCGCCAGCAGCTCTGTTCGGTTCGCCTCCTACAATGAGCAGTTCTTC. Translation gives CASSSVRFASYNEQFF.

The chain recombines TRBV9 with TRBJ2-5; the D gene is possibly TRBD2 (5 bases). CDR3 length: 15 amino acids. The V and J ends lost 0 bases and 2 bases respectively, with 11 bases between them. The germline V gene has CDR1 SGDLS and CDR2 YYNGEE. CDR3 amino acids: CASSVGPGEQETQYF. The CDR3 DNA reads TGTGCCAGCAGCGTAGGACCCGGGGAGCAAGAGACCCAGTACTTC.

The CDR3 loop is CASSDGGQGASEQYF. In DNA form, the CDR3 reads TGTGCCAGCAGTGACGGGGGACAGGGGGCGTCCGAGCAGTACTTC. This rearrangement joins TRBV2 to TRBJ2-7, with 12 positions matching TRBD1. With 3 bases clipped from V and 6 bases from J, the junction kept 6 bases outside the gene matches. There are 15 residues in the CDR3. Germline-derived CDR1 and CDR2 are SNHLY and FYNNEI. Full variable domain (rest looked up from reference TRBV2 and TRBJ2-7): EPEVTQTPSHQVTQMGQEVILRCVPISNHLYFYWYRQILGQKVEFLVSFYNNEISEKSEIFDDQFSVERPDGSNFTLKIRSTKLEDSAMYFCASSDGGQGASEQYFGPGTRLTVT.

The CDR3 region has the DNA TGTGCCAGCAGCTTGGGACTAGCGGGAGAGCAGTTCTTC. It is translated as CASSLGLAGEQFF. The chain joins TRBV13 to TRBJ2-1; 13 bases fit TRBD2. Trimming took 3 bases from V and 10 from J; bases not matched to a gene: 0. Germline CDR1 reads PRHDT; CDR2 reads FYEKMQ (reference sequence). This CDR3 has 13 residues.

J is TRBJ2-5 and V is TRBV25-1, with 10 bases that match TRBD2. Germline V lookup: CDR1 MGHDK, CDR2 SYGVNS. The junction had 11 bases not matched to a gene; V was cut back by 5 bases and J by 5 bases. The CDR3 spans 16 residues. The CDR3 loop is CASSSSGLAPFETQYF. CDR3 sequence (DNA): TGTGCCAGCAGTTCCTCGGGACTAGCGCCCTTCGAGACCCAGTACTTC.

This sequence joins TRBV11-2 and TRBJ1-2; D remains ambiguous. Germline loops: CDR1 SGHAT, CDR2 FQNNGV. CDR3 length: 12 amino acids. Trimming shortened V by 4 bases and J by 6 bases, and 9 bases separated the two germline ends. CDR3 sequence: CASSWESDGYTF. CDR3 nucleotides: TGTGCCAGCAGCTGGGAGAGCGATGGCTACACCTTC.

The V call is TRBV18, the J call TRBJ2-3; perhaps TRBD1 as D (6 bases). The CDR3 covers 15 residues. Germline CDR1 and CDR2: KGHSH and LQKENI. V lost 2 bases to trimming and J lost 2 bases, with 11 bases between them. The CDR3 loop reads CASSPRDTYTDTQYF. As DNA, the CDR3 is TGTGCCAGCTCACCAAGGGACACCTACACAGATACGCAGTATTTT.

The gene calls are TRBV11-2 and TRBJ2-7, with D possibly TRBD1 on 6 matching bases. Trimming took 6 bases from V and 6 from J, leaving 21 bases between them. The V gene's germline CDR1 is SGHAT and CDR2 FQNNGV. The CDR3 contains 15 residues. This chain's CDR3 is CASRHLGGRGFEQYF. CDR3 coding DNA: TGTGCCAGCAGGCACTTAGGGGGTAGGGGGTTCGAGCAGTACTTC.

This chain joins TRBV23-1 and TRBJ1-2; D might be TRBD1 (6 bases). TRBV23-1 is noted as an ORF with a role that remains uncertain. The CDR3 consists of 18 residues. CDR3 region: CASHPRLYREREYYGYTF. CDR3 DNA sequence: TGCGCGAGCCACCCTAGGTTGTACAGGGAGAGGGAGTACTATGGCTACACCTTC.

The chain has TRBV11-3 and TRBJ2-3; D perhaps matches TRBD2 (6 bases). This CDR3 has 16 amino acids. The V end lost 4 bases, the J end lost 2 bases, and 16 bases lay between the germline ends. Germline V gene lookup returns CDR1 SGHNT and CDR2 YENEEA. CDR3 DNA: TGTGCCAGCAGCTCAGGGACTTACCTGAACACAGATACGCAGTATTTT. Its protein product is CASSSGTYLNTDTQYF.

The chain recombines TRBV5-1 with TRBJ2-1; the match to TRBD1 covers 10 bases. Germline trimming cut 0 bases from V and 3 bases from J; bases unmatched to any gene: 6. Germline-derived CDR1 and CDR2 are SGHRS and YFSETQ. CDR3 length: 17 residues. The CDR3 DNA follows: TGCGCCAGCAGCTTGGGACAGGGGGCGAGGAGCTACAATGAGCAGTTCTTC. As protein: CASSLGQGARSYNEQFF.

The chain is built from TRBV12-3 or TRBV12-4 and TRBJ2-3; D is uncertain. The ends were cut back, 6 bases at V and 7 bases at J, with 14 bases in the middle. This CDR3 is 13 amino acids long. The CDR3 sequence: CASSGDGSNTQYF. The DNA of the CDR3 is TGTGCCAGCAGCGGTGACGGGTCAAATACGCAGTATTTT.

V and J are TRBV2 and TRBJ2-2; TRBD1 matches at 7 bases. Germline-derived CDR1 and CDR2 are SNHLY and FYNNEI. CDR3 length equals 13 residues. With 4 bases clipped from V and 4 bases from J, the junction kept 0 bases outside the gene matches. CDR3 bases: TGTGCCAGCAGTGGGGACAGCACCGGGGAGCTGTTTTTT. This encodes CASSGDSTGELFF.

The chain recombines TRBV6-5 with TRBJ1-1; TRBD1 might be the D (6 bases). Germline values: CDR1 MNHEY, CDR2 SVGAGI. This CDR3 has 12 residues. V gave up 6 bases and J gave up 5 bases, with 10 bases separating them. The CDR3 reads CASRQGMTEAFF. CDR3 sequence (DNA): TGTGCCAGCAGACAGGGAATGACTGAAGCTTTCTTT.

This clone has just one count. This rearrangement joins TRBV5-6 to TRBJ1-1; a weak D match, TRBD1 (5 bases). This CDR3 contains 16 residues. The V end lost 2 bases, the J end lost 7 bases, and 21 bases lay between the germline ends. Germline-derived CDR1 and CDR2 are SGHDT and YYEEEE. CDR3 in amino acids: CASSFATSGLGIEAFF. As DNA, the CDR3 is TGTGCCAGCAGCTTCGCCACTTCGGGACTGGGGATTGAAGCTTTCTTT.

The chain couples TRBV27 to TRBJ1-1, with 11 bases that match TRBD1. V was clipped by 3 bases and J by 3 bases; unmatched bases: 3. This CDR3 is built from 15 residues. CDR1 MNHEY and CDR2 SMNVEV come from the germline V gene (reference sequence). CDR3: CASSLDRGRDTEAFF. The CDR3 coding sequence is TGTGCCAGCAGTTTGGACAGGGGGCGAGACACTGAAGCTTTCTTT.

The chain has TRBV19 and TRBJ1-5; 9 bases agree with TRBD1. The V and J ends lost 4 bases and 7 bases, in that order; junction bases with no gene match: 8. CDR1 LNHDA and CDR2 SQIVND come from the germline V gene (reference sequence). The CDR3 consists of 15 residues. This chain's CDR3 is CASSSSLGQGQPQHF. The CDR3 bases are TGTGCCAGTAGTAGTAGTTTGGGACAGGGACAGCCCCAGCATTTT.

The chain employs TRBV3-1 (or the pseudogene TRBV3-2) and TRBJ1-2; 7 bases map to TRBD1. The CDR3 totals 18 residues. Trimming cost V 1 base and J 2 bases; bases outside gene matches: 13. Germline V gives CDR1 LGHDT, CDR2 YNNKEL (reference sequence). CDR3 in amino acids: CASSQAASRGQPNYGYTF. The CDR3 DNA reads as TGTGCCAGCAGCCAAGCCGCGTCAAGGGGGCAACCCAACTATGGCTACACCTTC.

J is TRBJ2-5 and V is TRBV29-1; TRBD2 matches at 8 bases. CDR3 length: 13 amino acids. V was pared by 4 bases and J by 4 bases, with 5 bases of the junction left unmatched. Germline CDR1 is SQVTM and CDR2 is ANQGSEA. CDR3 in amino acids: CSVAGRAAETQYF. CDR3 in DNA: TGCAGCGTTGCCGGGAGGGCCGCAGAGACCCAGTACTTC.

This clone has only one observation. The V gene is TRBV7-2, the J gene TRBJ2-1, with 8 bases identical to TRBD2. CDR3 length: 12 residues. With 3 bases clipped from V and 13 bases from J, the junction kept 5 bases outside the gene matches. Germline lookup yields CDR1 SGHTA and CDR2 FQGNSA. Here the CDR3 reads CASSLERERQFF. As DNA, the CDR3 is TGTGCCAGCAGCTTGGAGCGGGAGCGCCAGTTCTTC.

The chain links TRBV5-4 to TRBJ2-2; TRBD2 might be the D (5 bases). Trimming removed 0 bases from V and 3 bases from J, with 9 bases in between. CDR1 and CDR2 (germline): SGHNT, YYREEE (reference sequence). CDR3 size: 15 residues. The CDR3: CASSLVGGYTGELFF. The CDR3 nucleotides read TGTGCCAGCAGCTTGGTAGGAGGATACACCGGGGAGCTGTTTTTT.

The chain couples TRBV10-3 to TRBJ2-2, with 9 nucleotides matching TRBD2. After removal of 4 bases from V and 3 bases from J, the junction contained 3 bases not matched to a gene. From germline, CDR1 is ENHRY and CDR2 SYGVKD. This CDR3 has 15 residues. CDR3 residues: CAISALAGDTGELFF. The CDR3 region has the DNA TGTGCCATCAGTGCATTAGCGGGAGACACCGGGGAGCTGTTTTTT.

This clone was seen once. The V and J genes are TRBV5-1 and TRBJ2-5; 10 nucleotides align to TRBD1. This CDR3 spans 12 amino acids. The germline gives CDR1 SGHRS, CDR2 YFSETQ. V shed 0 bases and J 13 bases; nucleotides not matched to a gene: 3. CDR3 DNA: TGCGCCAGCAGCTTGGGACAGGGGGCATGGTACTTC. Residues: CASSLGQGAWYF.

This clone has a single count. Distinct nucleotide sequences in the sample also encode this CDR3. The chain employs TRBV5-1 and TRBJ1-1; TRBD1 is a possible D gene (5 bases). CDR1 SGHRS and CDR2 YFSETQ come from the germline V gene. V lost 0 bases and J lost 0, with 9 bases in between. The CDR3 sequence is 15 residues long. For the CDR3, the DNA is TGCGCCAGCAGCTTGGAGGCAGGGATGAACACTGAAGCTTTCTTT. Translating gives CASSLEAGMNTEAFF.